This entry describes one T cell receptor beta chain. Primers used in a second PCR of about 7 to 12 cycles were a sample-barcoded 5' primer and a J-beta primer mix. TCRdb itself ran the 5' RACE reads through MiXCR, one entry per CDR3 protein. The table lists roughly 860,000 distinct CDR3 sequences, 62% of them singletons. The length of the CDR3 is 16 residues. V gave up 7 bases and J gave up 0 bases, with 15 bases separating them. Germline V lookup: CDR1 MRHNA, CDR2 SNTAGT. The donors, aged about 6 to 100, were healthy Caucasians from Russia. This sample is part of a study of blood T cells in healthy people across ages.

The TCR comes from a man in his thirties or forties in good health. Input material: blood. The chain couples TRBV6-4 to TRBJ2-2, with D possibly matching TRBD1 (6 bases). The CDR3 DNA reads as TGTGCCAGCATCTTGGGACAACCTTCGAACACCGGGGAGCTGTTTTTT. This codes for CASILGQPSNTGELFF.